This entry features one T cell receptor (beta chain) sequence. Germline V gene lookup returns CDR1 LNHDA and CDR2 SQIVND (reference sequence). Trimming pared 5 bases from V and 1 base from J, leaving 11 bases between. The CDR3 covers 14 residues. The entry originates in a study of T cells in Graves' hyperthyroidism and ophthalmopathy. Amplification targeted TCR beta CDR3 regions from RNA transcripts. HTBI primers were used for first-round RT-PCR of the TCR CDR3. One entry per CDR3 protein, called by TCRdb with MiXCR from the multiplex PCR reads. The repertoire consists of about 500,000 distinct CDR3 sequences, with about 16% occurring once and the leading ten covering 25% to 30%.

The sequence derives from a woman aged 25 to 39 with Graves' ophthalmopathy. Input material: blood. V is TRBV19 and J is TRBJ1-1; D gene ambiguous. The CDR3 region is CASSSVRGNTEAFF. The CDR3 coding sequence is TGTGCCAGTAGTTCGGTCCGGGGGAACACTGAAGCTTTCTTT.